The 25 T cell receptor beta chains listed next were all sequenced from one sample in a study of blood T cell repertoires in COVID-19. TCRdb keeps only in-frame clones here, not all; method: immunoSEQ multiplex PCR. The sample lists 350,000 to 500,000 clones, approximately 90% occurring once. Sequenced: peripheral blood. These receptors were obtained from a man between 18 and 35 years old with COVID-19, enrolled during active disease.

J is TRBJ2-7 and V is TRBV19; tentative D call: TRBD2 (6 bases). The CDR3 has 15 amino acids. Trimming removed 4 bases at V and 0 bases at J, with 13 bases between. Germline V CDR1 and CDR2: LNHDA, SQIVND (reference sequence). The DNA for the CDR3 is TGTGCCAGTAGTAGGGAGGCCAGGAGCTCCTACGAGCAGTACTTC. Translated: CASSREARSSYEQYF.

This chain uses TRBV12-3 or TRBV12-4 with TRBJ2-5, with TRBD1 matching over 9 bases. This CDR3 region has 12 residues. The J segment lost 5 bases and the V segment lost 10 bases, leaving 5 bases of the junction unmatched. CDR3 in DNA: TGTGCCACCCTAGACAGGGGGGAGACCCAGTACTTC. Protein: CATLDRGETQYF.

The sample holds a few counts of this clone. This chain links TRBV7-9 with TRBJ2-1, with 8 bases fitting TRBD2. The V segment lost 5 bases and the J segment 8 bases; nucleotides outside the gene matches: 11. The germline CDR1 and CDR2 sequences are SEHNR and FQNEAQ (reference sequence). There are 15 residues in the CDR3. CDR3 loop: CASSPGGSGDYEQFF. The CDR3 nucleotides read TGTGCCAGCAGCCCTGGAGGTAGCGGGGATTATGAGCAGTTCTTC.

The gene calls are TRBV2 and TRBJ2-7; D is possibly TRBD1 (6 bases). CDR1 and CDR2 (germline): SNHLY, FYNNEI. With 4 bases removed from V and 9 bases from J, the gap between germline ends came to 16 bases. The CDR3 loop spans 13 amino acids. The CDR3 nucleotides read TGTGCCAGCAGTGTCTCCGAGGGGGTAGGGCAGTACTTC. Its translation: CASSVSEGVGQYF.

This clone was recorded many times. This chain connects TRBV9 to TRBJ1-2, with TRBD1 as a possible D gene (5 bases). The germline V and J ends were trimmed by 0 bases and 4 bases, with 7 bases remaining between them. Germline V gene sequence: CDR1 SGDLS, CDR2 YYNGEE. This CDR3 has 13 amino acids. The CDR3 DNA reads TGTGCCAGCAGCGTAGGGGGCAGCTATGGCTACACCTTC. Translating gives CASSVGGSYGYTF.

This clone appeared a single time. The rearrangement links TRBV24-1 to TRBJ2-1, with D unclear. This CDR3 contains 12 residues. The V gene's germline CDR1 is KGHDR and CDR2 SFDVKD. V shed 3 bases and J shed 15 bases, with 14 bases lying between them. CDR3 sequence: CATSDTVGVLFF. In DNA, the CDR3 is TGTGCCACCAGTGATACTGTTGGAGTGCTGTTCTTC.

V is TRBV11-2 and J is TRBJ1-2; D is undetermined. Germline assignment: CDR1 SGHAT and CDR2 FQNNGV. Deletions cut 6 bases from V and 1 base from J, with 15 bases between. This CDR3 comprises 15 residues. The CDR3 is CASRREAADNYGYTF. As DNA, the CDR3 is TGTGCCAGCAGGCGGGAAGCAGCTGATAACTATGGCTACACCTTC.

The CDR3 nucleotides are TGTGCCAGTTCTGGGGGCAGCTACAATGAGCAGTTCTTC. It translates to CASSGGSYNEQFF. V gene TRBV12-3 or TRBV12-4 combines with J gene TRBJ2-1; tentative D call: TRBD1 (6 bases). The germline V and J ends were trimmed by 9 bases and 3 bases, with 12 bases remaining between them. CDR3 size: 13 residues.

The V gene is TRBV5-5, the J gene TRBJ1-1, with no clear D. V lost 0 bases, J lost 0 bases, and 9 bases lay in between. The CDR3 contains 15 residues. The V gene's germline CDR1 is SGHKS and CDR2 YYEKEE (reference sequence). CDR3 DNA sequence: TGTGCCAGCAGCTTGGTGCAGGTTTTGAACACTGAAGCTTTCTTT. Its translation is CASSLVQVLNTEAFF.

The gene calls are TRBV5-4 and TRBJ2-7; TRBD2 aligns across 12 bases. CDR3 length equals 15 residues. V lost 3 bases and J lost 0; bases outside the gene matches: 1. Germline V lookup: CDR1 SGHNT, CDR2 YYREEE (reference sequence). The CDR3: CASSSLAGGSYEQYF. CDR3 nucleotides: TGTGCCAGCAGCTCACTAGCGGGGGGCTCCTACGAGCAGTACTTC.

For the CDR3, the DNA is TGCAGTGCTAGTTACCTGGGACAGGGGTCCTACGAGCAGTACTTC. The encoded protein is CSASYLGQGSYEQYF. The genes are TRBV20-1 and TRBJ2-7, with TRBD1 matching 10 bases. This CDR3 comprises 15 residues. With 3 bases clipped from V and 1 base from J, the junction kept 6 bases outside the gene matches. CDR1 and CDR2 (germline): DFQATT, SNEGSKA (reference sequence).

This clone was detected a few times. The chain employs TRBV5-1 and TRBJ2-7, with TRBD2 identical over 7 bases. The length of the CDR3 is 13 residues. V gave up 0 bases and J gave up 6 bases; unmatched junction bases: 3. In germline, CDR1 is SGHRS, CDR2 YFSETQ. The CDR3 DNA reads TGCGCCAGCAGCTTGGGACTAGCTTCCGAGCAGTACTTC. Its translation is CASSLGLASEQYF.

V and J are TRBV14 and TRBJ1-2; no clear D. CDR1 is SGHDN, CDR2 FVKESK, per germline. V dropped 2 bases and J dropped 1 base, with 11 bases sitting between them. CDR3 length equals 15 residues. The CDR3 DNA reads TGTGCCAGCAGCCAACGAGGCGGAAGTAACTATGGCTACACCTTC. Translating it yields CASSQRGGSNYGYTF.

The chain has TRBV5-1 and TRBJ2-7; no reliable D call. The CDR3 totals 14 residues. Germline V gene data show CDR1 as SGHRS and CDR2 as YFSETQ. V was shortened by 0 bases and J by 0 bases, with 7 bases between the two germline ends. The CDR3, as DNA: TGCGCCAGCAGCTTGGACAGTAGCTCCTACGAGCAGTACTTC. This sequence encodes CASSLDSSSYEQYF.

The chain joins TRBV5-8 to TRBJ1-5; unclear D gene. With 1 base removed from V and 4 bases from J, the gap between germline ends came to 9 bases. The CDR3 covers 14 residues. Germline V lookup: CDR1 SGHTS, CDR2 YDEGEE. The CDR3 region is CASSLIDWNQPQHF. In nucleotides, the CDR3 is TGTGCCAGCAGCTTGATCGACTGGAATCAGCCCCAGCATTTT.

CDR3 nucleotide sequence: TGCGCCAGCAGCTTGCATGGTGGGGGGGCCGAGACCCAGTACTTC. Translated: CASSLHGGGAETQYF. The V gene is TRBV5-1, the J gene TRBJ2-5, with D tentatively TRBD2 (7 bases). Germline V CDR1 and CDR2: SGHRS, YFSETQ. The ends were cut back, 1 base at V and 5 bases at J, with 15 bases in the middle. The CDR3 totals 15 residues.

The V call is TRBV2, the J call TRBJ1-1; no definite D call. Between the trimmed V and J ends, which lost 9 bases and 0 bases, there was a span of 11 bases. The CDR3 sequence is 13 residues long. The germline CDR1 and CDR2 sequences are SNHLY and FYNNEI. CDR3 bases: TGTGCCAGGACTTCGGGGTTGAACACTGAAGCTTTCTTT. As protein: CARTSGLNTEAFF.

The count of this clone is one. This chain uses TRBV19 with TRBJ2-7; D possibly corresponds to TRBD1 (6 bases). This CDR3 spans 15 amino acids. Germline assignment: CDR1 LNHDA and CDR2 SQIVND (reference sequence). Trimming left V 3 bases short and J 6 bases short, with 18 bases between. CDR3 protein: CASSIDWGHSGEQYF. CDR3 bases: TGTGCCAGTAGTATCGATTGGGGACACTCTGGCGAGCAGTACTTC.

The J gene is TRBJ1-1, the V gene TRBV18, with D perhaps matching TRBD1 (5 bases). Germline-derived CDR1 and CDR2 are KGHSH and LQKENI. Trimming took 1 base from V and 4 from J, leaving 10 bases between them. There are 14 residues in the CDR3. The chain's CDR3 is CASSPRGGGTEAFF. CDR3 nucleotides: TGTGCCAGCTCACCACGGGGGGGAGGCACTGAAGCTTTCTTT.

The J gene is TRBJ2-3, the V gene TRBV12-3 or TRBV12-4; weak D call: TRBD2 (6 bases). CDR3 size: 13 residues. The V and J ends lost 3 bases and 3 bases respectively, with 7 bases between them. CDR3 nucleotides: TGTGCCAGCAGTTTGGGACTTACAGATACGCAGTATTTT. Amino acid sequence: CASSLGLTDTQYF.

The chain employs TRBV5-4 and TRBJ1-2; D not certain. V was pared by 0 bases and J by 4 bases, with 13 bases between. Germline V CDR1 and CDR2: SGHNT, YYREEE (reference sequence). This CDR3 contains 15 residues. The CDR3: CASSLVGIGGYGYTF. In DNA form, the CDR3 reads TGTGCCAGCAGCTTGGTAGGAATAGGCGGCTATGGCTACACCTTC.

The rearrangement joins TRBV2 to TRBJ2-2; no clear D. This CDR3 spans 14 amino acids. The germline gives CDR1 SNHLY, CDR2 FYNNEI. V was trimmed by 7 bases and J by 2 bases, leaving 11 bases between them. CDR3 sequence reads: CASKPGTNTGELFF. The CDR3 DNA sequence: TGTGCCAGCAAGCCAGGAACCAACACCGGGGAGCTGTTTTTT.

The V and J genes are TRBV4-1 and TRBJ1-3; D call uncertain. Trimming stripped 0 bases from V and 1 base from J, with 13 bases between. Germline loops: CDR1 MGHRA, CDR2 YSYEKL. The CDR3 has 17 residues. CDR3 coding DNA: TGCGCCAGCAGCCAAGATTCCCGGGTCTTATCTGGAAACACCATATATTTT. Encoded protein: CASSQDSRVLSGNTIYF.

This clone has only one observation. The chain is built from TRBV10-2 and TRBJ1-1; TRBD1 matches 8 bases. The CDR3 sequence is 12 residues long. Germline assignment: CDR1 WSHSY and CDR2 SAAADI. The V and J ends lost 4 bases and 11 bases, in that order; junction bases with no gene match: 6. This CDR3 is CASSGPTGEAFF. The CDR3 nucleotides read TGCGCCAGCAGTGGCCCGACAGGGGAGGCTTTCTTT.

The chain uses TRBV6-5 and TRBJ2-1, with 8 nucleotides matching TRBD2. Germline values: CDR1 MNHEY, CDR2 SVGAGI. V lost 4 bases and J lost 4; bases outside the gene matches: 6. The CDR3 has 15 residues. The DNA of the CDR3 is TGTGCCAGCAGTTCAGCGGGAGCGTCTTACAATGAGCAGTTCTTC. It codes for CASSSAGASYNEQFF.